Listed below are T cell receptor beta chains from one sample, sequenced in a study of cytomegalovirus exposure and HLA in healthy donors. Using immunoSEQ multiplex PCR, the repertoire was profiled, and TCRdb retains in-frame clones only, with some absent. Counted here are about 160,000 clones, around 85% occurring once; the ten biggest clones make up approximately 4.5%. The specimen sequenced was PBMCs. The receptors shown here come from a man aged 35-49 years in good health and CMV-seronegative. The CDR3 runs from the conserved cysteine through the conserved F or W. The D gene is left open where the match is weak. Some rows have no size entry. The others give once, few or many, or a class for an expanded clone.

j_call | d_call | v_call | clone_size | cdr3_length | cdr3_nt | cdr3_aa
TRBJ1-5 | TRBD1 | TRBV5-1 | - | 15 | TGCGCCAGCAGCTTGGACAGGGGTCCCAATCAGCCCCAGCATTTT | CASSLDRGPNQPQHF
TRBJ2-7 | - | TRBV6-6 | once | 14 | TGTGCCAGCCGAGGACAGACCTCCTCCTACGAGCAGTACTTC | CASRGQTSSYEQYF
TRBJ2-7 | - | TRBV2 | once | 14 | TGTGCCAGCAGAACAGGGGAGGCTACCTACGAGCAGTACTTC | CASRTGEATYEQYF
TRBJ2-1 | TRBD2 | TRBV18 | - | 15 | TGTGCCAGCTCACCTGGGACTAGCGGGGGCAATGAGCAGTTCTTC | CASSPGTSGGNEQFF
TRBJ1-5 | TRBD1 | TRBV10-1 | - | 16 | TGCGCCAGCAGTGACGGTACAGGGGGTTTCAATCAGCCCCAGCATTTT | CASSDGTGGFNQPQHF
TRBJ1-1 | TRBD1 | TRBV7-9 | few | 19 | TGTGCCAGCAGCCCCCGCCTCCGGGACAGGGCGGGGAAAAACACTGAAGCTTTCTTT | CASSPRLRDRAGKNTEAFF
TRBJ2-1 | - | TRBV6-5 | few | 14 | TGTGCCAGCAGTTACCGACGGGGTCTTAATGAGCAGTTCTTC | CASSYRRGLNEQFF
TRBJ1-4 | TRBD1 | TRBV15 | - | 15 | TGTGCCACCAGCAGAGTAAGACAGGGGGATGAAAAACTGTTTTTT | CATSRVRQGDEKLFF
TRBJ1-5 | TRBD1 | TRBV6-5 | - | 14 | TGTGCCAGCAGTCAAACAGGGGTAGGGCAGCCCCAGCATTTT | CASSQTGVGQPQHF
TRBJ2-2 | - | TRBV7-6 | - | 12 | TGTGCCAGCAGCTCGGCGGGCGGGGAGCTGTTTTTT | CASSSAGGELFF
TRBJ2-5 | TRBD1 | TRBV10-3 | - | 13 | TGTGCCATCAGAGCGACAGGGGGAGAGACCCAGTACTTC | CAIRATGGETQYF
TRBJ2-5 | TRBD2 | TRBV4-2 | - | 18 | TGTGCCAGCAGCCTTGGGGGAGCTAGCGGGGGGGCAGGGGAGACCCAGTACTTC | CASSLGGASGGAGETQYF